This T cell receptor (beta chain) was sequenced during a study of blood T cell repertoires in COVID-19. The participants were between about 18 and 90 years old and came from 24 US areas. In Cohort 3, a recovered donor had either two negative PCRs, clearance, or symptom resolution. In the original processing: For nucleated cells, counts were estimated from reference gene primer amplification. Profiling relied on immunoSEQ multiplex PCR, and the TCRdb table lists in-frame clones only, not all of them. V and J calls and clone size come straight from that table; D and trimming were deduced from the DNA. The sample has 400,000 or so clones; 90% are singletons. This clone was picked up one time. Sequencing was done on a sample of PBMCs or T cells enriched from blood (not recorded which). The clonotype comes from a man younger than 30 who had recovered from COVID-19.

Here the CDR3 reads CASSVETSWTGELFF. The DNA of the CDR3 is TGTGCCAGCAGCGTAGAAACTAGTTGGACCGGGGAGCTGTTTTTT. The chain links TRBV9 to TRBJ2-2; D is perhaps TRBD2 (5 bases). This CDR3 has 15 residues. CDR1 and CDR2 (germline): SGDLS, YYNGEE. Trimming took 0 bases from V and 5 from J, leaving 11 bases between them.